This T cell receptor beta chain derives from a study of T-cell reconstitution after alpha-beta-depleted transplantation in children. CDR1 and CDR2 (germline): MNHEY, SMNVEV (reference sequence). Trimming took off 3 bases at V and 4 bases at J, with 13 bases between the two ends. The CDR3 is 14 residues long. For TCRbeta, the library was prepared with unique molecular identifiers. One entry per CDR3 protein, called by TCRdb with MiXCR from the PCR reads. The data contain some 390,000 distinct CDR3 sequences, around 20% of them singletons. This TCR was sampled from a human donor who donated a stem cell graft to a child with acute myeloid leukemia. The rearrangement links TRBV27 to TRBJ2-7, with a tentative D call TRBD1 (5 bases). The source was PBMCs from the stem cell graft donor, collected from the stem cell graft. CDR3 bases: TGTGCCAGCAGTTTTGTTGCAGGGCGGTACGAGCAGTACTTC. Translated, it gives CASSFVAGRYEQYF.